The 18 T cell receptor beta chains reported below all come from one sample, sequenced in a study of T cells in Graves' hyperthyroidism and ophthalmopathy. RNA transcripts yielded amplified TCR beta CDR3 regions. A set of HTBI primers served as the primers for a first-round RT-PCR of the TCR CDR3. MiXCR, run by TCRdb on the multiplex PCR reads, gives a single entry per CDR3 protein. The data show 490,000 or so distinct CDR3 sequences, around 43% seen once. Sequences were obtained from peripheral blood or thyroid tissue (not recorded which). The origin of the receptors is an adult woman with Graves' disease, either hyperthyroidism or ophthalmopathy (not recorded which).

The V call is TRBV24-1, the J call TRBJ1-1; 9 bases align to TRBD1. The CDR3 extends over 15 amino acids. The V gene end was trimmed by 7 bases and the J gene end by 1 base; junction bases not matched to a gene: 6. CDR1 and CDR2 from the germline V gene are KGHDR and SFDVKD. The CDR3 is CATSTGGGRNTEAFF. Here the CDR3 DNA reads TGTGCCACCAGCACAGGGGGCGGGAGGAACACTGAAGCTTTCTTT.

This clonotype has at least ten counts. The chain links TRBV29-1 to TRBJ1-5; a weak D match, TRBD1 (5 bases). The CDR3 runs to 12 residues. Between the trimmed V and J ends, which lost 6 bases and 4 bases, there was a span of 10 bases. Germline-derived CDR1 and CDR2 are SQVTM and ANQGSEA. CDR3 sequence (DNA): TGCAGCGTAGCGGACATTAATCAGCCCCAGCATTTT. Translation gives CSVADINQPQHF.

This clonotype has at least ten counts. The rearrangement links TRBV9 to TRBJ1-2; D gene unclear. V dropped 6 bases and J dropped 1 base, with 7 bases sitting between them. Germline V gives CDR1 SGDLS, CDR2 YYNGEE. CDR3 length: 12 amino acids. The CDR3 region has the DNA TGTGCCAGCACGACCAGTAACTATGGCTACACCTTC. It encodes CASTTSNYGYTF.

V and J are TRBV20-1 and TRBJ1-5; 7 bases agree with TRBD1. The V segment lost 5 bases and the J segment 1 base; nucleotides outside the gene matches: 5. CDR3 length equals 14 residues. Germline V gene data show CDR1 as DFQATT and CDR2 as SNEGSKA (reference sequence). Written as DNA, the CDR3 is TGCAGTGCTCTGGGACAGAGAAGCAATCAGCCCCAGCATTTT. This gives the protein CSALGQRSNQPQHF.

Ten or more counts support this clonotype. The rearrangement links TRBV5-1 to TRBJ2-7, with D perhaps matching TRBD2 (5 bases). CDR1 is SGHRS, CDR2 YFSETQ, per germline. This CDR3 has 15 residues. Trimming cost V 4 bases and J 3 bases, with 17 bases left between them. CDR3 in DNA: TGCGCCAGCAGCCTGTTAGTGGGAGAGGGCTACGAGCAGTACTTC. As protein: CASSLLVGEGYEQYF.

This rearrangement joins TRBV7-3 to TRBJ1-1; TRBD1 aligns across 7 bases. Per the germline V gene, CDR1 is SGHTA and CDR2 is FQGTGA. The CDR3 length is 14 residues. V shed 6 bases and J 1 base; nucleotides not matched to a gene: 5. The CDR3 reads CASRLGTANTEAFF. CDR3 in DNA: TGTGCCAGCAGGCTCGGGACAGCGAACACTGAAGCTTTCTTT.

The chain joins TRBV6-5 to TRBJ2-5, with D uncertain. The V gene's germline CDR1 is MNHEY and CDR2 SVGAGI. The CDR3 extends over 15 amino acids. V lost 5 bases and J 3 bases, leaving 16 bases between the germline ends. CDR3 loop: CASSDRLGRKETQYF. The CDR3 DNA sequence: TGTGCCAGCAGTGACCGGCTCGGCAGAAAAGAGACCCAGTACTTC.

This clonotype has more than one count but fewer than ten. This chain connects TRBV14 to TRBJ1-3, with D unclear. V was shortened by 2 bases and J by 1 base, with 6 bases between the two germline ends. CDR1 is SGHDN, CDR2 FVKESK, per germline. The CDR3 length is 14 residues. The CDR3 sequence is CASSQMGSGNTIYF. CDR3 in DNA: TGTGCCAGCAGCCAAATGGGGTCTGGAAACACCATATATTTT.

This clonotype has more than one count but fewer than ten. The V call is TRBV10-2, the J call TRBJ2-7; tentatively, D is TRBD1 (6 bases). The germline V gene has CDR1 WSHSY and CDR2 SAAADI. The V end lost 6 bases, the J end lost 1 base, and 10 bases lay between the germline ends. The CDR3 runs to 13 residues. CDR3 sequence reads: CASRVRGSYEQYF. Here the CDR3 DNA reads TGCGCCAGCAGGGTCAGGGGTTCCTACGAGCAGTACTTC.

Comments on this clonotype: A read error is possible here, since a much larger clone lies one base away. This chain joins TRBV19 and TRBJ1-5; D is possibly TRBD1 (6 bases). Deletions cut 5 bases from V and 3 bases from J, with 17 bases between. The CDR3 runs 16 residues. Germline assignment: CDR1 LNHDA and CDR2 SQIVND (reference sequence). The CDR3 bases are TGTGCCAGTAGTGTAGGACAGTACGTGATCAATCAGCCCCAGCATTTT. It yields the protein CASSVGQYVINQPQHF.

The chain carries TRBV11-2 and TRBJ2-7, with D hard to call. V was trimmed by 4 bases and J by 7 bases, leaving 14 bases between them. CDR1 SGHAT and CDR2 FQNNGV come from the germline V gene. The CDR3 extends over 13 amino acids. Written as DNA, the CDR3 is TGTGCCAGCAGCTCCATCAAATATCTTGAGCAGTACTTC. It encodes CASSSIKYLEQYF.

Only a few counts were recorded for this clonotype. The rearrangement uses TRBV13 and TRBJ2-7; D is uncertain. This CDR3 has 14 amino acids. Germline V gives CDR1 PRHDT, CDR2 FYEKMQ (reference sequence). V dropped 8 bases and J dropped 3 bases, with 17 bases sitting between them. DNA for the CDR3: TGTGCCAGCCGCCTTGCTGGCGGTATCTACGAGCAGTACTTC. Protein sequence: CASRLAGGIYEQYF. The full variable domain, in which reference TRBV13 and TRBJ2-7 provide the parts outside the CDR3, is AAGVIQSPRHLIKEKRETATLKCYPIPRHDTVYWYQQGPGQDPQFLISFYEKMQSDKGSIPDRFSAQQFSDYHSELNMSSLELGDSALYFCASRLAGGIYEQYFGPGTRLTVT.

This chain connects TRBV29-1 to TRBJ1-3, with unresolved D. The CDR3 extends over 13 amino acids. V lost 7 bases and J 0 bases, leaving 10 bases between the germline ends. Germline V CDR1 and CDR2: SQVTM, ANQGSEA. The CDR3 loop reads CSARVDSGNTIYF. DNA of the CDR3: TGCAGCGCAAGGGTGGACTCTGGAAACACCATATATTTT.

V usage is TRBV19 and J usage is TRBJ1-1, with 10 bases identical to TRBD1. The CDR3 consists of 12 residues. From germline, CDR1 is LNHDA and CDR2 SQIVND (reference sequence). V was clipped by 10 bases and J by 4 bases; unmatched bases: 3. CDR3 loop: CATGQGGTEAFF. CDR3 nucleotides: TGTGCCACTGGACAGGGGGGCACTGAAGCTTTCTTT.

This clonotype was observed many times. The chain combines TRBV11-2 with TRBJ1-2; a weak D match, TRBD1 (5 bases). The CDR3 extends over 11 amino acids. Germline V CDR1 and CDR2: SGHAT, FQNNGV. Trimming shortened V by 5 bases and J by 6 bases, and 7 bases separated the two germline ends. DNA for the CDR3: TGTGCCAGCAGCCGGGGGGATGGCTACACCTTC. Translated: CASSRGDGYTF.

This clonotype was recorded at least ten times. CDR3 in amino acids: CSARWTGNTEAFF. CDR3 coding DNA: TGCAGCGCCCGGTGGACAGGGAACACTGAAGCTTTCTTT. The chain links TRBV29-1 to TRBJ1-1, with 7 bases that match TRBD1. The CDR3 runs to 13 residues. V gave up 7 bases and J gave up 1 base; unmatched junction bases: 6. Per the germline V gene, CDR1 is SQVTM and CDR2 is ANQGSEA.

This clonotype was found a few times. The chain joins TRBV30 to TRBJ1-6; D possibly corresponds to TRBD1 (6 bases). V was trimmed by 1 base and J by 9 bases, leaving 13 bases between them. Germline loops: CDR1 GTSNPN, CDR2 SVGIG (reference sequence). The CDR3 has 14 residues. The CDR3 region has the DNA TGTGCCTGGAGTGACGGCCAGGGGAGTTCACCCCTCCACTTT. It translates to CAWSDGQGSSPLHF.

Notes on this clonotype: An end of the junction differs from the germline gene, which may be a read error. The chain joins TRBV29-1 to TRBJ2-7, with 9 bases fitting TRBD1. Germline V gene data show CDR1 as SQVTM and CDR2 as ANQGSEA. CDR3 length equals 12 residues. This chain's CDR3 is CSLGTGHSVQYF. The CDR3 region has the DNA TGCAGCTTGGGGACAGGGCATAGCGTGCAGTATTTC.